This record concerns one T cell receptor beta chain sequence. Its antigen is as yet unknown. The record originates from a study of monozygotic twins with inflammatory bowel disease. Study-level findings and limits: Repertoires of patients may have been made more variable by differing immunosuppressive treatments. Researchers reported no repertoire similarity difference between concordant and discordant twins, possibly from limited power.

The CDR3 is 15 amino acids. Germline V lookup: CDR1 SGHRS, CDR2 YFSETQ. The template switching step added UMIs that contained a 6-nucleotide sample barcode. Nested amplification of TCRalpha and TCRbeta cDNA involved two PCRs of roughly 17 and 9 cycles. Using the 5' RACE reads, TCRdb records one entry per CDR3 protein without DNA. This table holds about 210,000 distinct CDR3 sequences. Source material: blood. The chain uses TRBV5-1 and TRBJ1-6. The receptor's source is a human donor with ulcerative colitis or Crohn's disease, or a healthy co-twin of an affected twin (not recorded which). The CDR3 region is CASSIGPNKDSPLHF. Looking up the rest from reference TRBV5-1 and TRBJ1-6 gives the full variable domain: KAGVTQTPRYLIKTRGQQVTLSCSPISGHRSVSWYQQTPGQGLQFLFEYFSETQRNKGNFPGRFSGRQFSNSRSEMNVSTLELGDSALYLCASSIGPNKDSPLHFGNGTRLTVT.